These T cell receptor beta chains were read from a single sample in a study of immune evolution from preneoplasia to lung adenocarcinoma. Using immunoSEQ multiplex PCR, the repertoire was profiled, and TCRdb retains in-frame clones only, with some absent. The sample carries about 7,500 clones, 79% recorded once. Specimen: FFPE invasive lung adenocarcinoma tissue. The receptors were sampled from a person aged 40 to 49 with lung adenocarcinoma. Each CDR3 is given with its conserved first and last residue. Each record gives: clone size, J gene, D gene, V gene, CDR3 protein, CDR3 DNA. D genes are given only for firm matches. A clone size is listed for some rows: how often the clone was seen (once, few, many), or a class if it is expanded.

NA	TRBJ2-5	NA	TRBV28	CASSLAARETQYF	TGTGCCAGCAGTTTGGCAGCGAGGGAGACCCAGTACTTC
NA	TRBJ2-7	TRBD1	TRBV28	CASTQGRGLYEQYF	TGTGCCAGCACCCAGGGCAGGGGGCTCTACGAGCAGTACTTC
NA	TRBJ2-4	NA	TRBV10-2	CASSVAGEGIQYF	TGCGCCAGCAGTGTGGCAGGGGAAGGGATTCAGTACTTC
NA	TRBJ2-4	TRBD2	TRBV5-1	CASSKGTSGGIAKNIQYF	TGCGCCAGCAGCAAGGGGACTAGCGGGGGTATAGCCAAAAACATTCAGTACTTC
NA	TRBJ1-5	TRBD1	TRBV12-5	CASGCARDRANQPQHF	TGTGCTAGTGGGTGTGCCCGGGACAGGGCCAATCAGCCCCAGCATTTT
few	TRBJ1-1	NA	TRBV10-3	CAISEAGRAEAFF	TGTGCCATCAGTGAAGCAGGGAGGGCTGAAGCTTTCTTT
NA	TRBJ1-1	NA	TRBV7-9	CASSLDSQNTEAFF	TGTGCCAGCAGCTTAGACAGTCAGAACACTGAAGCTTTCTTT
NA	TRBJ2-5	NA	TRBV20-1	CSAMGQETQYF	TGCAGTGCCATGGGGCAAGAGACCCAGTACTTC
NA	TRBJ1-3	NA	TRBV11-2	CASSLSSGNTIYF	TGTGCCAGCAGCTTATCATCTGGAAACACCATATATTTT
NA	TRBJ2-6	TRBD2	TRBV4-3	CASSQSSGSGANVLTF	TGCGCCAGCAGCCAAAGTAGCGGGTCTGGGGCCAACGTCCTGACTTTC
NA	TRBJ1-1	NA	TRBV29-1	CSVVTGLDTEAFF	TGCAGCGTAGTGACAGGTCTCGACACTGAAGCTTTCTTT
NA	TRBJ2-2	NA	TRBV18	CASSRESDVNTGELFF	TGTGCCAGCTCACGGGAATCTGACGTAAACACCGGGGAGCTGTTTTTT
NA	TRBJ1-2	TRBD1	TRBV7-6	CASSLGQGAQASAGYTF	TGTGCCAGCAGCTTAGGACAGGGGGCGCAGGCAAGCGCTGGCTACACCTTC
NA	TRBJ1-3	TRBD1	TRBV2	CASLLGQEFKTIYF	TGTGCCAGCCTCCTGGGACAGGAATTTAAGACCATATATTTT
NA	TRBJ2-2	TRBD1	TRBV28	CASSFLGTANTGELFF	TGTGCCAGCAGTTTTCTTGGGACAGCGAACACCGGGGAGCTGTTTTTT
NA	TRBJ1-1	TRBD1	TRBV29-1	CSVGGQSGAEAFF	TGCAGCGTTGGGGGACAGTCCGGTGCTGAAGCTTTCTTT
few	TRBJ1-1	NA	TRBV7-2	CASSLAWQKNTEAFF	TGTGCCAGCAGCTTAGCATGGCAAAAGAACACTGAAGCTTTCTTT
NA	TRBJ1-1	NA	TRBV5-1	CASSREDTKFEAFF	TGCGCCAGCAGCAGGGAGGACACGAAATTTGAAGCTTTCTTT
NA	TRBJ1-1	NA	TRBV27	CASSKGRGGYIEAFF	TGTGCCAGCAGTAAGGGGCGGGGGGGCTACATTGAAGCTTTCTTT
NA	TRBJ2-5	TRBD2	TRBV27	CASSLSGGSGAGETQYF	TGTGCCAGCAGTTTATCCGGGGGTAGCGGGGCAGGAGAGACCCAGTACTTC
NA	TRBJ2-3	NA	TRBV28	CATSRGGSDTQYF	TGTGCCACCAGCAGGGGGGGGTCAGATACGCAGTATTTT
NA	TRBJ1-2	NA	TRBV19	CASNPGTYPGYGYTF	TGTGCCAGTAACCCCGGGACCTACCCAGGCTATGGCTACACCTTC
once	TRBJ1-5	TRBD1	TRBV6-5	CASSRTGGQPQHF	TGTGCCAGCAGTCGGACAGGGGGTCAGCCCCAGCATTTT
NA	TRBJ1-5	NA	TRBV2	CASRGENSNQPQHF	TGTGCCAGCAGGGGGGAGAATAGCAATCAGCCCCAGCATTTT
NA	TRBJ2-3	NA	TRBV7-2	CASSLEVWDTQYF	TGTGCCAGCAGCTTAGAGGTTTGGGATACGCAGTATTTT
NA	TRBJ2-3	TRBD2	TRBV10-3	CAISDQGLVGPTDTQYF	TGTGCCATCAGTGACCAAGGACTAGTCGGCCCCACAGATACGCAGTATTTT
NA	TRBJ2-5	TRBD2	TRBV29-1	CSVERGGRKTQYF	TGCAGCGTGGAGCGGGGGGGCCGGAAGACCCAGTACTTC
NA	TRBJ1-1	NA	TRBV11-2	CASSLLPGAGNTEAFF	TGTGCCAGCAGCTTATTGCCAGGGGCTGGGAACACTGAAGCTTTCTTT
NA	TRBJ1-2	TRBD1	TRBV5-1	CASSLPGGTNYGYTF	TGCGCCAGCAGCTTGCCAGGGGGGACTAACTATGGCTACACCTTC
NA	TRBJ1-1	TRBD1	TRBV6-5	CASSRVEGGQFVF	TGTGCCAGCAGCCGCGTAGAGGGGGGACAGTTTGTCTTT
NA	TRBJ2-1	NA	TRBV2	CASSPPGLSLQFF	TGTGCCAGCAGCCCCCCGGGACTCTCCCTTCAGTTCTTC
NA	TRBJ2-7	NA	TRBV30	CAWSTKSYEQYF	TGTGCCTGGAGCACTAAATCCTACGAGCAGTACTTC
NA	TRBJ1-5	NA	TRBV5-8	CASSLAGDNQPQHF	TGTGCCAGCAGCTTGGCGGGGGACAATCAGCCCCAGCATTTT
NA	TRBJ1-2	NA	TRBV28	CASSEGDGYTF	TGTGCCAGCTCGGAGGGGGACGGCTACACCTTC
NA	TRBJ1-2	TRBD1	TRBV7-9	CASSFDRAGYTF	TGTGCCAGCAGCTTTGACAGGGCGGGCTACACCTTC
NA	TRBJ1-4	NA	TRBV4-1	CASSQDRGAGVGVGEKLFF	TGCGCCAGCAGCCAAGATCGTGGGGCCGGCGTGGGGGTTGGTGAAAAACTGTTTTTT
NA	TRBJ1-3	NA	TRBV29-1	CSVEDRYTIYF	TGCAGCGTTGAAGATCGGTACACCATATATTTT
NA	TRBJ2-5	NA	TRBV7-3	CASRPGASGETQYF	TGTGCCAGTAGGCCGGGGGCCTCGGGGGAGACCCAGTACTTC
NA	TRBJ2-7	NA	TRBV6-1	CASSEAHHSSYEQYF	TGTGCCAGCAGTGAAGCACACCATAGCTCCTACGAGCAGTACTTC
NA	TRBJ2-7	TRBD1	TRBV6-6	CASRGTQGAAYEQYF	TGTGCCAGCAGGGGAACTCAGGGGGCCGCCTACGAGCAGTACTTC
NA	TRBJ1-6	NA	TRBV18	CASSPRTSSYNSPLHF	TGTGCCAGCTCGCCTAGGACGAGCTCCTATAATTCACCCCTCCACTTT
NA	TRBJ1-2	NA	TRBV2	CASSDGEGNYGYTF	TGTGCCAGCAGTGATGGGGAGGGAAACTATGGCTACACCTTC
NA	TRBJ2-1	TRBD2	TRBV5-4	CASSGGLAGGGYNEQFF	TGTGCCAGCAGCGGGGGACTAGCGGGAGGTGGCTACAATGAGCAGTTCTTC
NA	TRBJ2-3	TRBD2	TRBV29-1	CSVGGVGGRILTDTQYF	TGCAGCGTTGGGGGGGTCGGCGGGAGAATATTAACAGATACGCAGTATTTT
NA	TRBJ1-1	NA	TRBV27	CASSSRQPGTEAFF	TGTGCCAGCAGTTCTAGACAGCCGGGGACTGAAGCTTTCTTT
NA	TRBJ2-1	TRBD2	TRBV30	CAWSVGSGGGDEQFF	TGTGCCTGGAGTGTAGGATCCGGGGGGGGCGATGAGCAGTTCTTC
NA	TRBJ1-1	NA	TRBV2	CASSEAGGGTEAFF	TGTGCCAGCAGTGAAGCGGGGGGGGGCACTGAAGCTTTCTTT
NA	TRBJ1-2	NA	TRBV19	CASSIDPAANYGYTF	TGTGCCAGTAGTATAGATCCGGCAGCCAACTATGGCTACACCTTC
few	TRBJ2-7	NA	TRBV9	CASSAVPSSIVEQYF	TGTGCCAGCAGCGCCGTTCCTAGCAGTATAGTCGAGCAGTACTTC
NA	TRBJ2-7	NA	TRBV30	CAWSTGTPYEQYF	TGTGCCTGGAGCACCGGGACTCCCTACGAGCAGTACTTC
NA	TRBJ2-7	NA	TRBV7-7	CASSLAQGYEQYF	TGTGCTAGCAGCTTAGCGCAGGGATACGAGCAGTACTTC
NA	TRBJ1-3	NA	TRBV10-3	CAISVGPKAGGNTIYF	TGTGCCATCAGTGTGGGACCCAAGGCTGGGGGAAACACCATATATTTT
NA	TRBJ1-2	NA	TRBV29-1	CSVVQGEWGGGYTF	TGCAGCGTTGTTCAAGGGGAGTGGGGTGGCGGCTACACCTTC
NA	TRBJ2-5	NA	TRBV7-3	CASSFRASKETQYF	TGTGCCAGCAGCTTCCGGGCATCTAAAGAGACCCAGTACTTC
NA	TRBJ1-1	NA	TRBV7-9	CASRDLDGMNTEAFF	TGTGCCAGCCGGGATTTAGACGGTATGAACACTGAAGCTTTCTTT
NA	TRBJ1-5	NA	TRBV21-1	CASSLPQRTSNQPQHF	TGTGCCAGCAGCCTCCCACAGCGTACTAGCAATCAGCCCCAGCATTTT
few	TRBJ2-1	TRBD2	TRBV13	CASSPLAGGRGNNEQFF	TGTGCCAGCAGCCCCTTAGCGGGGGGGCGCGGAAACAATGAGCAGTTCTTC
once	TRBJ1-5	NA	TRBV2	CASRRDGNQPQHF	TGTGCCAGCAGGAGGGACGGCAATCAGCCCCAGCATTTT
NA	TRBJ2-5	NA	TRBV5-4	CASSRRAEGQETQYF	TGTGCCAGCAGCCGGCGGGCTGAAGGACAAGAGACCCAGTACTTC